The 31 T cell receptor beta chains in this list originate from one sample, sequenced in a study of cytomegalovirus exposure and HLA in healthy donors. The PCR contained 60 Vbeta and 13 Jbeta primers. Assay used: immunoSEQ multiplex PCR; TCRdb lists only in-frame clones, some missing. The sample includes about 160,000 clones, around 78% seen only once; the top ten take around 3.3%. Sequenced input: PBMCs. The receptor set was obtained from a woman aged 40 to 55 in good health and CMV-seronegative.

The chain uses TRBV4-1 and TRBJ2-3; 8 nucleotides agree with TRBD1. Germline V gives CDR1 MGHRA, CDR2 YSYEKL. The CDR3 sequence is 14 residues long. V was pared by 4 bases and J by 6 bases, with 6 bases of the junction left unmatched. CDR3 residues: CASSPRTGSDTQYF. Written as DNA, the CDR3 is TGCGCCAGCAGCCCGCGGACAGGGTCCGATACGCAGTATTTT.

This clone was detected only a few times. The CDR3 protein is CASSLDTDERYF. CDR3 nucleotide sequence: TGTGCCAGCAGCTTGGATACTGACGAGCGGTATTTT. The chain has TRBV5-4 and TRBJ2-3; unclear D gene. Germline CDR1 SGHNT, CDR2 YYREEE (reference sequence). The CDR3 covers 12 residues. Trimming removed 0 bases from V and 14 bases from J, with 13 bases in between.

The CDR3 sequence: CASSWAGFYEQYF. The CDR3, as DNA: TGTGCCAGCAGCTGGGCTGGATTCTACGAGCAGTACTTC. The chain combines TRBV11-2 with TRBJ2-7; D is ambiguous. From germline, CDR1 is SGHAT and CDR2 FQNNGV. The CDR3 loop spans 13 amino acids. The V end was cut by 4 bases, the J end by 3 bases, with 10 bases between.

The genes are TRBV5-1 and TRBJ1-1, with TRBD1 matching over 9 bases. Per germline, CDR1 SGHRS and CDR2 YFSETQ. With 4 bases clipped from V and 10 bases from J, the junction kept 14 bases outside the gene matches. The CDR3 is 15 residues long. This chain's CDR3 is CASSPGDREVGGAFF. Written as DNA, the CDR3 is TGCGCCAGCAGCCCGGGGGACAGGGAGGTCGGCGGAGCTTTCTTT.

The DNA of the CDR3 is TGTGCCAGCTCACCAGGACAGGGGCGAGGGGGCTACACCTTC. It encodes CASSPGQGRGGYTF. J is TRBJ1-2 and V is TRBV18, with 9 bases matching TRBD1. The CDR3 is made up of 14 amino acids. Trimming cost V 2 bases and J 8 bases; bases outside gene matches: 6. Germline CDR1 and CDR2: KGHSH and LQKENI.

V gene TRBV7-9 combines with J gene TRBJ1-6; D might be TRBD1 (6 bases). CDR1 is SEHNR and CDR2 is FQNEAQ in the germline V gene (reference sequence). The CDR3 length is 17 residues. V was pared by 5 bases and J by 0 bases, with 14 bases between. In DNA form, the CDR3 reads TGTGCCAGCAGCCCTTCAGGGGTCGGCTCCTATAATTCACCCCTCCACTTT. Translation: CASSPSGVGSYNSPLHF.

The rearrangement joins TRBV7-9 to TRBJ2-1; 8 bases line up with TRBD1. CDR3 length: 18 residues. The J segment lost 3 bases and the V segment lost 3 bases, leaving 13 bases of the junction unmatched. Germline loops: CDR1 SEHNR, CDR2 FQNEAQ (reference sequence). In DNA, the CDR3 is TGTGCCAGCAGCTTTGCGCAGGGGGCGCCCCGGGGCTACAATGAGCAGTTCTTC. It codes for CASSFAQGAPRGYNEQFF.

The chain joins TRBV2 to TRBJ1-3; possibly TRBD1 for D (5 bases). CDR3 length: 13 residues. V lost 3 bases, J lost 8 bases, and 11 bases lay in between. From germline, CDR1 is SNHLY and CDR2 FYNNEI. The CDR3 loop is CASSDRVGHTIYF. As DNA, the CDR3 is TGTGCCAGCAGTGACAGGGTAGGACACACCATATATTTT.

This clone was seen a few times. The CDR3 sequence is CAMGQNTEAFF. The CDR3 DNA reads as TGTGCGATGGGACAGAACACTGAAGCTTTCTTT. The chain is built from TRBV7-9 and TRBJ1-1; D possibly corresponds to TRBD1 (6 bases). The CDR3 has 11 amino acids. CDR1 SEHNR and CDR2 FQNEAQ come from the germline V gene (reference sequence).

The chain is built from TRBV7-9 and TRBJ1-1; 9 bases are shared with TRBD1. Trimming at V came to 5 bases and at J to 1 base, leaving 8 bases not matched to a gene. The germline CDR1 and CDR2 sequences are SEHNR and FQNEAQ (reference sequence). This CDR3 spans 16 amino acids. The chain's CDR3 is CASSILGQGRNTEAFF. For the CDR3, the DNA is TGTGCCAGCAGCATTTTGGGACAGGGAAGGAACACTGAAGCTTTCTTT.

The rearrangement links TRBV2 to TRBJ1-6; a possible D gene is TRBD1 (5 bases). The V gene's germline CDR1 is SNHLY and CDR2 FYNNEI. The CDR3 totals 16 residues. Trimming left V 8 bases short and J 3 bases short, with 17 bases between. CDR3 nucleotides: TGTGCCAGCGCCAAGGGGCCGGCCCGCTATAATTCACCCCTCCACTTT. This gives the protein CASAKGPARYNSPLHF.

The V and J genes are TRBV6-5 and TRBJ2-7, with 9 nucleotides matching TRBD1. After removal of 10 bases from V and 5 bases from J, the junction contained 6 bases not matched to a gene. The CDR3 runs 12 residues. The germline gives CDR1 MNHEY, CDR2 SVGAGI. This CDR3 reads CATVGQGNEQYF. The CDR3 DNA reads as TGTGCCACAGTAGGACAGGGGAACGAGCAGTACTTC.

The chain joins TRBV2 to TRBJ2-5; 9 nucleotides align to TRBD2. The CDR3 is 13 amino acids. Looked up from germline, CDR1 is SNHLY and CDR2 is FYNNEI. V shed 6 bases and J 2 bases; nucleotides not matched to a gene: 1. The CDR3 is CASRLAGQETQYF. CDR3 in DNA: TGTGCCAGCAGGCTAGCGGGACAAGAGACCCAGTACTTC.

The chain's CDR3 is CASSTTGVHTYEQYF. In DNA form, the CDR3 reads TGTGCCAGCAGTACGACAGGGGTCCATACCTACGAGCAGTACTTC. The chain carries TRBV27 and TRBJ2-7, with 8 nucleotides matching TRBD1. Germline V gives CDR1 MNHEY, CDR2 SMNVEV (reference sequence). With 5 bases clipped from V and 2 bases from J, the junction kept 8 bases outside the gene matches. This CDR3 is built from 15 residues.

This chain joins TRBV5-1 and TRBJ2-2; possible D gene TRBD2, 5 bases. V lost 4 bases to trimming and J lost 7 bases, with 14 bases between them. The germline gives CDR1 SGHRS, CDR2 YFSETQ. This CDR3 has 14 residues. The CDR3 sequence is CASSTSDGGGELFF. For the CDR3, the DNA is TGCGCCAGCAGCACATCCGACGGAGGCGGGGAGCTGTTTTTT.

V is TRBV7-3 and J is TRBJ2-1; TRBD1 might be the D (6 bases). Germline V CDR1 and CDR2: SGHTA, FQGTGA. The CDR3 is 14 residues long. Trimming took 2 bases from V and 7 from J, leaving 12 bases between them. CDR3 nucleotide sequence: TGTGCCAGCAGCTTACAGCAGGGGCGGAATGAGCAGTTCTTC. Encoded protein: CASSLQQGRNEQFF. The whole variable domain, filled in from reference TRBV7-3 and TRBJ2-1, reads GAGVSQTPSNKVTEKGKYVELRCDPISGHTALYWYRQSLGQGPEFLIYFQGTGAADDSGLPNDRFFAVRPEGSVSTLKIQRTERGDSAVYLCASSLQQGRNEQFFGPGTRLTVL.

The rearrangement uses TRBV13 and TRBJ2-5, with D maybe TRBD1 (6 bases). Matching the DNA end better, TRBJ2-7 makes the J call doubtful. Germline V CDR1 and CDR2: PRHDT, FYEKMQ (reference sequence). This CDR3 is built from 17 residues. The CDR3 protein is CASSLSIGARGNYEQYF. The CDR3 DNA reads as TGTGCCAGCAGCTTATCAATAGGGGCCAGGGGAAACTACGAGCAGTACTTC.

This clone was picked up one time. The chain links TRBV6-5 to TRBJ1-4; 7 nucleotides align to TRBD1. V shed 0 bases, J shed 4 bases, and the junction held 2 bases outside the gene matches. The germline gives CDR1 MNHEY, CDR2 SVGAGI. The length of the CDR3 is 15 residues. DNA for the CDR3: TGTGCCAGCAGTTACTCGAACAGGGGTAATGAAAAACTGTTTTTT. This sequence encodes CASSYSNRGNEKLFF.

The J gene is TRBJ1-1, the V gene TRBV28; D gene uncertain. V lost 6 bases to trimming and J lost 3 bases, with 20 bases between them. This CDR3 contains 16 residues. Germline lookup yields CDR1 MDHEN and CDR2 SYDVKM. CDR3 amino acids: CASSHPLFRRHTEAFF. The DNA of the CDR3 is TGTGCCAGCAGCCACCCTTTGTTCCGGAGACACACTGAAGCTTTCTTT.

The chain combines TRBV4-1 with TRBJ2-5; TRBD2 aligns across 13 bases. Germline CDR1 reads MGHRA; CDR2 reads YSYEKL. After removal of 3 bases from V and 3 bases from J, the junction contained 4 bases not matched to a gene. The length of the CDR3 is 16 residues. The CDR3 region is CASSHPTSGGKETQYF. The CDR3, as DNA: TGCGCCAGCAGCCACCCGACTAGCGGGGGGAAAGAGACCCAGTACTTC.

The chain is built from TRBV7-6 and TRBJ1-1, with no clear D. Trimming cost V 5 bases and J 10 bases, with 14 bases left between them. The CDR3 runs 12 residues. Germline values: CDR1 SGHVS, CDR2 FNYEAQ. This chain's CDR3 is CASSPRGGVAFF. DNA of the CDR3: TGTGCCAGCAGCCCGAGAGGCGGGGTAGCTTTCTTT.

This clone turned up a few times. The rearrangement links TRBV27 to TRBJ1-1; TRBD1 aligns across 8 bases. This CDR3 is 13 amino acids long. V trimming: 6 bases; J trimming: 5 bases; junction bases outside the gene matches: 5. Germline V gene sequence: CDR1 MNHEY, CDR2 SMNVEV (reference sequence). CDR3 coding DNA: TGTGCCAGCAGAAGCCAGGGGGCGACTGAAGCTTTCTTT. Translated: CASRSQGATEAFF.

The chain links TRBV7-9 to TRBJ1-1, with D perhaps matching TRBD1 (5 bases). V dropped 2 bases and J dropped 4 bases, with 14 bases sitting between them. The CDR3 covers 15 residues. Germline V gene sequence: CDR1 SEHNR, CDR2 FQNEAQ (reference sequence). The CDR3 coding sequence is TGTGCCAGCAGCTTAAGGGACGGGAGAGCCACTGAAGCTTTCTTT. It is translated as CASSLRDGRATEAFF.

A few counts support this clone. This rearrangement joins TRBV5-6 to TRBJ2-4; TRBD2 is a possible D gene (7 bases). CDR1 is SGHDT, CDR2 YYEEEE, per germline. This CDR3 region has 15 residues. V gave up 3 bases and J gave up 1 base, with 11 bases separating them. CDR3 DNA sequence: TGTGCCAGCAGCTGGGGGGGCCGCGCCAAAAACATTCAGTACTTC. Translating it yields CASSWGGRAKNIQYF. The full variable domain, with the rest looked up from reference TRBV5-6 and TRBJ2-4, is DAGVTQSPTHLIKTRGQQVTLRCSPKSGHDTVSWYQQALGQGPQFIFQYYEEEERQRGNFPDRFSGHQFPNYSSELNVNALLLGDSALYLCASSWGGRAKNIQYFGAGTRLSVL.

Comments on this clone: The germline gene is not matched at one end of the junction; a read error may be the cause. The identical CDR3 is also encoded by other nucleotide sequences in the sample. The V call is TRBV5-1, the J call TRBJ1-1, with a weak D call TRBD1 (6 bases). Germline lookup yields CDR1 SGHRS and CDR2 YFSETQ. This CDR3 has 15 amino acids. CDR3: CASSLSLTGNTEAFF. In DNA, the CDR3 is TGCGCCAGCAGCTTATCCCTCACAGGGAACACTGAGGCTTTCTTT.

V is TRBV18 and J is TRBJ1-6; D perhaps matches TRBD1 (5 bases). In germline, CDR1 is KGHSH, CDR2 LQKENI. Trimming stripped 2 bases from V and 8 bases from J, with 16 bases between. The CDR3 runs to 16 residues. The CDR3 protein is CASSPSGVPFDSPLHF. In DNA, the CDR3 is TGTGCCAGCTCACCATCGGGGGTTCCATTCGATTCACCCCTCCACTTT.

The CDR3 sequence is CASSLTREAGNTIYF. The CDR3 DNA reads as TGTGCCAGCAGTCTGACCCGGGAGGCTGGAAACACCATATATTTT. The chain combines TRBV27 with TRBJ1-3; D remains unclear. V lost 5 bases and J 2 bases, leaving 13 bases between the germline ends. Germline CDR1 MNHEY, CDR2 SMNVEV (reference sequence). The CDR3 is 15 residues long.

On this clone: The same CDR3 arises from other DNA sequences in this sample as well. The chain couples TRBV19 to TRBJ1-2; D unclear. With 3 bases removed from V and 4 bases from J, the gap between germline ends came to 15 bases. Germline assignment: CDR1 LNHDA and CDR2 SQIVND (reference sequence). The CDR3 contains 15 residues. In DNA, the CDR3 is TGTGCCAGTAGTATGAGAGGGCGTCATGGCTATGGCTACACCTTC. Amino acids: CASSMRGRHGYGYTF. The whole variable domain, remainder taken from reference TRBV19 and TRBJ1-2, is DGGITQSPKYLFRKEGQNVTLSCEQNLNHDAMYWYRQDPGQGLRLIYYSQIVNDFQKGDIAEGYSVSREKKESFPLTVTSAQKNPTAFYLCASSMRGRHGYGYTFGSGTRLTVV.

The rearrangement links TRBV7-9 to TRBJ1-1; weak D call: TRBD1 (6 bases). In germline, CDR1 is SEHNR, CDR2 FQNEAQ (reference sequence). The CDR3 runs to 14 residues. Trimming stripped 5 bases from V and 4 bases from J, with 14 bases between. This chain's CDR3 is CASSIGGQGTEAFF. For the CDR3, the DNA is TGTGCCAGCAGCATAGGGGGGCAAGGCACTGAAGCTTTCTTT.

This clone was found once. The DNA for the CDR3 is TGTGCCAGTAGGATTAGACAAGAGAACACTGAAGCTTTCTTT. As protein: CASRIRQENTEAFF. The chain is built from TRBV19 and TRBJ1-1; no clear D gene. Germline loops: CDR1 LNHDA, CDR2 SQIVND (reference sequence). Trimming removed 6 bases from V and 1 base from J, with 12 bases in between. CDR3 length equals 14 residues.

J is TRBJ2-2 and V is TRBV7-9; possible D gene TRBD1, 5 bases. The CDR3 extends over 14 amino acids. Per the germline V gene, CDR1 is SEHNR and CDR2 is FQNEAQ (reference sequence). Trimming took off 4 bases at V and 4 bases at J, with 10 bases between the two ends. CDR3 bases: TGTGCCAGCAGCTACAGGTCCTCCACCGGGGAGCTGTTTTTT. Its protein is CASSYRSSTGELFF.